Below, 18 T cell receptor beta chains from the same sample are listed, as sequenced in a study of radiation and T cells in renal cell carcinoma (dated by TCRdb to about 2020). The time point label, read with the paper, signifies: blood 2 weeks post-SBRT. The label giving this sample's treatment or condition can be read as: 15 Gy SBRT to primary tumor, nephrectomy 4 weeks later. Library creation used the immunoSEQ multiplex PCR assay. Drawn from immuneACCESS, this table holds only the in-frame rearrangements with V and J called that TCRdb kept. Clones are partly lost; checked studies trace under half to an unresolved V gene and leave the rest unexplained. The sample data list approximately 75,000 clones, and about four fifths of these were observed just once. The ten largest clones represent approximately 6% of the sample. The sequencing here drew on blood, taken from a patient whose treatment included radiotherapy and nephrectomy. These receptors originate from a man aged 55 to 70 with renal cell carcinoma.

The chain employs TRBV28 and TRBJ2-3, with 9 bases fitting TRBD1. Germline V lookup: CDR1 MDHEN, CDR2 SYDVKM. The ends lost 6 bases at V and 0 bases at J; junction bases unmatched: 10. This CDR3 is built from 17 residues. The CDR3 loop is CASSTRPGTGSTDTQYF. CDR3 nucleotides: TGTGCCAGCAGCACCCGGCCCGGGACAGGGAGCACAGATACGCAGTATTTT.

Only one count was recorded for this clone. The rearrangement uses TRBV9 and TRBJ2-3; 8 bases line up with TRBD2. V was pared by 3 bases and J by 2 bases, with 5 bases of the junction left unmatched. Germline V gene sequence: CDR1 SGDLS, CDR2 YYNGEE. The CDR3 length is 15 residues. CDR3 DNA: TGTGCCAGCAGCGCAGCGGGAGAGCTCACAGATACGCAGTATTTT. Its translation: CASSAAGELTDTQYF. The full variable domain, its missing parts supplied by reference TRBV9 and TRBJ2-3, is DSGVTQTPKHLITATGQRVTLRCSPRSGDLSVYWYQQSLDQGLQFLIQYYNGEERAKGNILERFSAQQFPDLHSELNLSSLELGDSALYFCASSAAGELTDTQYFGPGTRLTVL.

Here the CDR3 reads CSGVGDRANGYTF. CDR3 sequence (DNA): TGCAGCGGCGTTGGGGACAGGGCCAATGGCTACACCTTC. The gene calls are TRBV29-1 and TRBJ1-2; 9 bases line up with TRBD1. V shed 7 bases, J shed 6 bases, and the junction held 9 bases outside the gene matches. The CDR3 loop spans 13 amino acids. Germline loops: CDR1 SQVTM, CDR2 ANQGSEA.

The chain has TRBV5-8 and TRBJ2-6; TRBD2 might be the D (5 bases). V was trimmed by 5 bases and J by 1 base, leaving 22 bases between them. The CDR3 extends over 19 amino acids. In germline, CDR1 is SGHTS, CDR2 YDEGEE. The CDR3 DNA reads as TGTGCCAGCAGACCGAGACTATGGGGTGTCGGGTCTGGGGCCAACGTCCTGACTTTC. Its protein is CASRPRLWGVGSGANVLTF. Supplemented by reference TRBV5-8 and TRBJ2-6, the full variable domain reads EAGVTQSPTHLIKTRGQQATLRCSPISGHTSVYWYQQALGLGLQFLLWYDEGEERNRGNFPPRFSGRQFPNYSSELNVNALELEDSALYLCASRPRLWGVGSGANVLTFGAGSRLTVL.

The J gene is TRBJ2-1, the V gene TRBV5-6, with 8 bases fitting TRBD2. Trimming took 2 bases from V and 6 from J; bases not matched to a gene: 13. The CDR3 sequence is 17 residues long. From germline, CDR1 is SGHDT and CDR2 YYEEEE. The DNA of the CDR3 is TGTGCCAGCAGCTTTAGTTTTCGTAGCGGGGCCGGCAATGAGCAGTTCTTC. Translation gives CASSFSFRSGAGNEQFF.

This chain joins TRBV7-2 and TRBJ1-3, with 7 bases aligning to TRBD1. In germline, CDR1 is SGHTA, CDR2 FQGNSA. V dropped 3 bases and J dropped 2; count of bases not matched to a gene: 13. There are 18 residues in the CDR3. The CDR3 spells CASSLRDSRAQPGNTIYF. CDR3 DNA: TGTGCCAGCAGCTTGCGGGACAGCCGAGCCCAGCCTGGAAACACCATATATTTT.

Written as DNA, the CDR3 is TGTGCCAGCAGCTTAGCGGTGTCTAGCGGTTACAATGAGCAGTTCTTC. This translates into CASSLAVSSGYNEQFF. The genes are TRBV7-2 and TRBJ2-1; 7 bases map to TRBD2. The CDR3 loop spans 16 amino acids. J lost 4 bases, V lost 0 bases, and 6 bases had no gene match. CDR1 is SGHTA, CDR2 FQGNSA, per germline.

This clone was counted only a few times. This chain links TRBV4-3 with TRBJ2-1, with TRBD2 matching 7 bases. The CDR3 is 13 amino acids. Losses at the gene ends were 3 bases for V and 8 bases for J; bases not matched to a gene: 4. Germline V gene lookup returns CDR1 LGHNA and CDR2 YSLEER. As DNA, the CDR3 is TGCGCCAGCAGCCACGCGGGAGCGGATGAGCAGTTCTTC. The encoded protein is CASSHAGADEQFF.

The J gene is TRBJ2-7, the V gene TRBV27, with TRBD2 identical over 7 bases. Germline V lookup: CDR1 MNHEY, CDR2 SMNVEV (reference sequence). V gave up 4 bases and J gave up 6 bases; unmatched junction bases: 6. This CDR3 spans 13 amino acids. The chain's CDR3 is CASSSGLVSEQYF. Written as DNA, the CDR3 is TGTGCCAGCAGTTCCGGACTAGTTAGCGAGCAGTACTTC.

Points on this clone: An end of the junction does not agree with germline; a read error may underlie this. The chain combines TRBV2 with TRBJ2-1; 8 bases line up with TRBD2. Germline V gene lookup returns CDR1 SNHLY and CDR2 FYNNEI. There are 11 residues in the CDR3. The CDR3 nucleotides are TGTGCCAGCAGTGTGGGGACTAGTGGCATCTTC. It encodes CASSVGTSGIF.

The chain has TRBV28 and TRBJ2-1; 8 bases line up with TRBD1. J lost 6 bases, V lost 3 bases, and 7 bases had no gene match. From germline, CDR1 is MDHEN and CDR2 SYDVKM. This CDR3 has 15 residues. DNA of the CDR3: TGTGCCAGCAGTTTCACCGGGACAGGCCTCAATGAGCAGTTCTTC. Encoded protein: CASSFTGTGLNEQFF.

V is TRBV27 and J is TRBJ2-3; tentatively, D is TRBD1 or TRBD2 (5 bases each). With 3 bases removed from V and 2 bases from J, the gap between germline ends came to 9 bases. Looked up from germline, CDR1 is MNHEY and CDR2 is SMNVEV (reference sequence). The CDR3 runs to 14 residues. In DNA form, the CDR3 reads TGTGCCAGCAGTTTGGGGGTGTACACAGATACGCAGTATTTT. It encodes CASSLGVYTDTQYF.

The J gene is TRBJ1-2, the V gene TRBV5-1; 8 bases agree with TRBD1. V lost 0 bases and J lost 4; bases outside the gene matches: 2. Germline CDR1 SGHRS, CDR2 YFSETQ. CDR3 length: 14 residues. CDR3 loop: CASSLGQGAYGYTF. As DNA, the CDR3 is TGCGCCAGCAGCTTGGGGCAGGGGGCCTATGGCTACACCTTC.

The CDR3 here is CASSHESGTSGSKDTQYF. The CDR3 region has the DNA TGCGCCAGCAGCCATGAATCCGGGACATCCGGCTCCAAAGATACGCAGTATTTT. This chain connects TRBV4-3 to TRBJ2-3; perhaps TRBD1 as D (6 bases). The CDR3 contains 18 residues. Per germline, CDR1 LGHNA and CDR2 YSLEER. Trimming left V 3 bases short and J 5 bases short, with 24 bases between.

The chain joins TRBV5-6 to TRBJ1-5, with a weak D call TRBD1 (5 bases). Trimming shortened V by 4 bases and J by 7 bases, and 15 bases separated the two germline ends. CDR3 length: 14 residues. Germline CDR1 is SGHDT and CDR2 is YYEEEE. The CDR3 is CASSRDPGAQPQHF. CDR3 DNA: TGTGCCAGCAGCCGGGACCCTGGGGCCCAGCCCCAGCATTTT.

This clone was counted a few times. This chain joins TRBV14 and TRBJ1-1; no reliable D call. The germline V gene has CDR1 SGHDN and CDR2 FVKESK. The CDR3 contains 15 residues. V was cut by 3 bases and J by 0 bases, with 11 bases left in between. CDR3 protein: CASSHWTLMNTEAFF. As DNA, the CDR3 is TGTGCCAGCAGCCACTGGACCCTCATGAACACTGAAGCTTTCTTT.

On this clone: This may be a read error, as it is one base from a much larger clone. The sample contains more than one DNA sequence encoding this CDR3. The chain couples TRBV5-1 to TRBJ2-5; perhaps TRBD1 as D (6 bases). Deletions cut 8 bases from V and 5 bases from J, with 19 bases between. CDR1 SGHRS and CDR2 YFSETQ come from the germline V gene. The CDR3 extends over 14 amino acids. The CDR3 DNA is TGCGCCAGTTGTCGCCAGGGGCCCCGGGAGACCCAGTACTTC. Translation: CASCRQGPRETQYF.

V gene TRBV12-5 combines with J gene TRBJ2-3; D may be TRBD2 (6 bases). With 1 base removed from V and 6 bases from J, the gap between germline ends came to 14 bases. From germline, CDR1 is LGHNT and CDR2 FRNRAP. The CDR3 extends over 15 amino acids. The chain's CDR3 is CASGLGHGLQDTQYF. The CDR3 DNA is TGTGCTAGTGGTTTGGGACATGGACTACAGGATACGCAGTATTTT.